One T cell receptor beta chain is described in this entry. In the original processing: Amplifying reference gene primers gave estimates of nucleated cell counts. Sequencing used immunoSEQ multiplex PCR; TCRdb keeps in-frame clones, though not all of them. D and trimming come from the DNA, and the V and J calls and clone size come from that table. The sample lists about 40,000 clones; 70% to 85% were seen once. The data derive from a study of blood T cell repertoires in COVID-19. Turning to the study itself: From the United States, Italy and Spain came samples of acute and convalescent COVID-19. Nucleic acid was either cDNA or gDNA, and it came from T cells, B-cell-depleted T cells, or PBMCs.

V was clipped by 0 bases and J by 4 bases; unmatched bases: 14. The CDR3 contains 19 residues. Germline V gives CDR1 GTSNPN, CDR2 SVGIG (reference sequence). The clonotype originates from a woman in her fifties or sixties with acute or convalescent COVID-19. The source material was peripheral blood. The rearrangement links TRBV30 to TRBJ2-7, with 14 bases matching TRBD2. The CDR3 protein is CAWSVRARGTSGGLYEQYF. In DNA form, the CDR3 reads TGTGCCTGGAGTGTACGGGCGCGGGGGACTAGCGGGGGCCTATACGAGCAGTACTTC.